These T cell receptor beta chains were read from a single sample in a study of cytomegalovirus exposure and HLA in healthy donors. The assay was immunoSEQ multiplex PCR, and TCRdb's table has in-frame clones only and misses some. This sample yields around 130,000 clones, of which approximately 80% are seen a single time; about 3.3% belongs to the top ten. What was sequenced was PBMCs. These receptors were taken from a male donor in good health and CMV-seronegative. Each CDR3 is given with its conserved first and last residue. Fields, in order: CDR3 protein, CDR3 DNA, CDR3 length, clone size, V gene, D gene, J gene. D genes are given only for firm matches. Expanded clones are given a class, and other clones once, few, many or no size at all.

CASRYQGAPSYEQYF,TGTGCCAGCAGATATCAGGGGGCTCCCTCCTACGAGCAGTACTTC,15,NA,TRBV2,TRBD1,TRBJ2-7
CASRGVDRANTGELFF,TGTGCCAGCAGGGGGGTGGACAGGGCGAACACCGGGGAGCTGTTTTTT,16,NA,TRBV7-9,TRBD1,TRBJ2-2
CASSSGHTYEQYF,TGTGCCAGCAGTTCCGGACACACCTACGAGCAGTACTTC,13,NA,TRBV27,NA,TRBJ2-7
CASSLTDREEMPQHF,TGTGCCAGCAGCCTTACTGACAGGGAGGAGATGCCCCAGCATTTT,15,NA,TRBV9,TRBD1,TRBJ1-5
CASSEAKYYEAFF,TGTGCCAGCAGTGAAGCGAAGTACTATGAAGCTTTCTTT,13,NA,TRBV2,NA,TRBJ1-1
CASSPLAGVESLPQFF,TGTGCCAGCAGTCCGCTAGCGGGAGTTGAGTCACTACCTCAGTTCTTC,16,NA,TRBV28,TRBD2,TRBJ2-1
CASSTFRTGIYGYTF,TGTGCCAGTAGTACCTTCCGGACAGGGATCTATGGCTACACCTTC,15,NA,TRBV19,TRBD1,TRBJ1-2
CASSVQGVGNQPQHF,TGCGCCAGCAGTGTCCAGGGTGTGGGCAATCAGCCCCAGCATTTT,15,NA,TRBV10-2,NA,TRBJ1-5
CASRRDSFEGTEAFF,TGCGCCAGCAGGCGGGACAGCTTTGAGGGCACTGAAGCTTTCTTT,15,NA,TRBV10-2,TRBD1,TRBJ1-1
CAISEWRQNSPLHF,TGTGCCATCAGTGAATGGCGGCAGAATTCACCCCTCCACTTT,14,NA,TRBV10-3,NA,TRBJ1-6
CAWRQDSADYGYTF,TGTGCCTGGAGACAGGACAGCGCTGACTATGGCTACACCTTC,14,NA,TRBV30,NA,TRBJ1-2
CASSDRGEPTDTQYF,TGTGCCAGCAGTGATCGCGGGGAACCCACAGATACGCAGTATTTT,15,once,TRBV6-4,NA,TRBJ2-3
CAWSRDRGIQYF,TGTGCCTGGAGTCGGGACAGAGGCATTCAGTACTTC,12,NA,TRBV30,TRBD1,TRBJ2-4
CASSVATKGENTEAFF,TGTGCCAGCAGCGTAGCTACAAAAGGGGAGAACACTGAAGCTTTCTTT,16,few,TRBV9,NA,TRBJ1-1
CATGRGQPQHF,TGTGCCACCGGGAGGGGTCAGCCCCAGCATTTT,11,NA,TRBV27,NA,TRBJ1-5
CASSLVSGVGLGEQYF,TGTGCCAGCAGCTTAGTATCGGGGGTGGGTTTGGGGGAGCAGTACTTC,16,NA,TRBV7-8,NA,TRBJ2-7
CASRVTGAYNSPLHF,TGTGCCAGCCGAGTAACAGGAGCATATAATTCACCCCTCCACTTT,15,NA,TRBV6-1,NA,TRBJ1-6
CAWSVGGETEAFF,TGTGCCTGGAGTGTAGGGGGGGAGACTGAAGCTTTCTTT,13,NA,TRBV30,NA,TRBJ1-1
CASSASGRTDTQYF,TGTGCCAGCAGCGCTAGCGGACGAACAGATACGCAGTATTTT,14,NA,TRBV7-9,TRBD2,TRBJ2-3
CASRRTAGSPLHF,TGTGCCAGCAGACGGACAGCAGGCTCACCCCTCCACTTT,13,NA,TRBV6-5,NA,TRBJ1-6
CAWTPGQADTGELFF,TGTGCCTGGACCCCAGGACAGGCCGACACCGGGGAGCTGTTTTTT,15,NA,TRBV30,TRBD1,TRBJ2-2
CASRGANTEAFF,TGTGCCAGCAGGGGGGCAAACACTGAAGCTTTCTTT,12,NA,TRBV6-5,NA,TRBJ1-1
CASSLSQTGIYEQYF,TGTGCCAGCAGTTTATCCCAGACAGGGATCTACGAGCAGTACTTC,15,NA,TRBV27,TRBD1,TRBJ2-7
CASSPDQERGYGYTF,TGTGCCAGCTCACCCGACCAAGAAAGGGGCTATGGCTACACCTTC,15,NA,TRBV18,NA,TRBJ1-2
CASSLASGGYGYTF,TGTGCCAGCAGCTTAGCGTCCGGGGGCTATGGCTACACCTTC,14,NA,TRBV7-8,NA,TRBJ1-2
CASVTTQGGYEQFF,TGTGCCAGCGTCACCACGCAGGGTGGCTATGAGCAGTTCTTC,14,NA,TRBV25-1,NA,TRBJ2-1
CASSPRGAGDARRADTQYF,TGTGCCAGCAGCCCCCGTGGGGCAGGGGATGCTCGAAGGGCAGATACGCAGTATTTT,19,NA,TRBV7-9,NA,TRBJ2-3
CASRPRTGANEKLFF,TGTGCCAGCAGACCCAGGACAGGCGCGAATGAAAAACTGTTTTTT,15,NA,TRBV25-1,TRBD1,TRBJ1-4
CASRPSGGEAETQYF,TGTGCCAGCAGACCCAGCGGGGGGGAGGCAGAGACCCAGTACTTC,15,NA,TRBV4-2,TRBD2,TRBJ2-5
CSSSTSPGTAYGYTF,TGTTCCAGCAGCACGAGCCCCGGGACAGCTTATGGCTACACCTTC,15,NA,TRBV7-9,TRBD1,TRBJ1-2
CASSLEVGQLFETQYF,TGCGCCAGCAGCTTGGAGGTTGGACAGCTCTTTGAGACCCAGTACTTC,16,NA,TRBV5-1,NA,TRBJ2-5
CASRLVPPPGGNTIYF,TGTGCAAGTCGCTTAGTTCCCCCACCGGGAGGAAACACCATATATTTT,16,NA,TRBV12-2,NA,TRBJ1-3
CAISAYREANEQFF,TGTGCCATCAGTGCTTACAGGGAAGCCAATGAGCAGTTCTTC,14,NA,TRBV10-3,NA,TRBJ2-1
CASSSRTGPSSGANGLTF,TGTGCCAGCAGTTCCCGGACAGGGCCAAGCTCTGGGGCCAACGGCCTGACTTTC,18,once,TRBV27,TRBD1,TRBJ2-6
CASSWTGLTYEQYF,TGTGCCAGCAGTTGGACAGGACTCACCTACGAGCAGTACTTC,14,NA,TRBV6-5,TRBD1,TRBJ2-7
CASSQDRVDEQFF,TGCGCCAGCAGCCAAGATAGAGTAGATGAGCAGTTCTTC,13,NA,TRBV4-3,NA,TRBJ2-1
CASSETSLSTDTQYF,TGTGCCAGCAGTGAGACTAGCCTCTCCACAGATACGCAGTATTTT,15,NA,TRBV6-1,TRBD2,TRBJ2-3
CASSLRIRGVSSGNTIYF,TGTGCCAGCAGTTTGCGCATCCGGGGAGTTTCGTCTGGAAACACCATATATTTT,18,few,TRBV28,NA,TRBJ1-3
CASSDSTGNEKLFF,TGTGCCAGCAGTGACTCGACAGGGAATGAAAAACTGTTTTTT,14,NA,TRBV6-1,TRBD1,TRBJ1-4
CASSSQGIGANGLTF,TGTGCCAGCAGTTCCCAGGGAATTGGGGCCAACGGCCTGACTTTC,15,NA,TRBV27,NA,TRBJ2-6
CASGLLQGVQYF,TGTGCTAGTGGTTTGTTACAGGGAGTGCAGTACTTC,12,NA,TRBV12-5,NA,TRBJ2-7
CASSLYGSDQPQHF,TGCGCCAGCAGCTTGTACGGGTCGGATCAGCCCCAGCATTTT,14,NA,TRBV5-1,NA,TRBJ1-5
CASSEGVRANTDTQYF,TGTGCCAGCAGTGAAGGTGTAAGAGCCAACACAGATACGCAGTATTTT,16,NA,TRBV2,NA,TRBJ2-3
CASSPREGTNTEAFF,TGTGCCAGCTCACCACGCGAAGGGACAAACACTGAAGCTTTCTTT,15,NA,TRBV18,NA,TRBJ1-1
CASRSPPGLAGDNEQFF,TGCGCCAGCAGATCTCCGCCGGGACTAGCGGGGGATAATGAGCAGTTCTTC,17,few,TRBV5-1,TRBD2,TRBJ2-1
CASSLDGLGTLRTEAFF,TGTGCCAGCAGCTTAGACGGTCTGGGTACCCTGAGGACTGAAGCTTTCTTT,17,NA,TRBV11-3,NA,TRBJ1-1
CASSRIPGHSTDTQYF,TGTGCCAGCAGTCGCATACCAGGTCACTCCACAGATACGCAGTATTTT,16,NA,TRBV7-9,NA,TRBJ2-3
CASSRFWAGVTDTQYF,TGTGCCAGCAGCCGCTTTTGGGCAGGGGTCACAGATACGCAGTATTTT,16,NA,TRBV11-2,NA,TRBJ2-3
CAISEKGVNTEAFF,TGTGCCATCAGTGAGAAGGGGGTGAACACTGAAGCTTTCTTT,14,NA,TRBV10-3,NA,TRBJ1-1
CASSEAPGGQETQYF,TGTGCCAGCAGTGAGGCCCCAGGGGGCCAAGAGACCCAGTACTTC,15,few,TRBV6-4,TRBD1,TRBJ2-5
CASSLGTGIYNEQFF,TGTGCCAGCAGTTTAGGGACAGGGATCTACAATGAGCAGTTCTTC,15,NA,TRBV27,TRBD1,TRBJ2-1
CASSYGGRGLGGELFF,TGTGCCAGCAGTTACGGTGGGAGAGGGTTGGGCGGGGAGCTGTTTTTT,16,NA,TRBV6-5,NA,TRBJ2-2
CASSLTRSNQPQHF,TGTGCCAGCAGCTTAACCAGGTCAAATCAGCCCCAGCATTTT,14,few,TRBV7-2,NA,TRBJ1-5
CASSLTGTGGFLTYNEQFF,TGTGCCAGCAGCTTAACCGGGACAGGGGGCTTCCTAACCTACAATGAGCAGTTCTTC,19,NA,TRBV11-2,TRBD1,TRBJ2-1
CSSSLGTGLGTGELFF,TGTTCCAGCAGCTTGGGGACAGGGTTAGGCACCGGGGAGCTGTTTTTT,16,NA,TRBV7-9,TRBD1,TRBJ2-2
CASGTGGSTDTQYF,TGTGCCAGCGGTACGGGAGGGAGCACAGATACGCAGTATTTT,14,NA,TRBV9,TRBD2,TRBJ2-3
CASSLERVVRVNGYTF,TGTGCCAGCAGCTTAGAAAGAGTTGTCAGGGTTAATGGCTACACCTTC,16,few,TRBV7-2,NA,TRBJ1-2